These 13 T cell receptor beta chains originate from one sample sequenced in a study of blood T cell repertoires in COVID-19 (dated by TCRdb to 2020 to 2022). The library was produced with the immunoSEQ multiplex PCR assay. TCRdb retrieved this table from immuneACCESS and kept in-frame rearrangements only. Not all clones are present; in checked studies, unresolved V genes account for under half, and no reason is known for the remainder. The sample records about 190,000 clones, 70% to 80% of which are singletons. The ten largest clones add up to 9.5% to 15% of the sample. Sequenced material: peripheral blood. Receptors originate from a woman between 50 and 59 years old with acute or convalescent COVID-19.

The chain links TRBV6-1 to TRBJ1-6; no firm D call. In germline, CDR1 is MNHNS, CDR2 SASEGT. CDR3 size: 13 residues. V was pared by 1 base and J by 9 bases, with 7 bases between. CDR3 nucleotide sequence: TGTGCCAGCAGTGAAGGCGGTAGTTCACCCCTCCACTTT. This sequence encodes CASSEGGSSPLHF.

The V gene is TRBV28, the J gene TRBJ2-1, with 7 positions matching TRBD2. The CDR3 totals 17 residues. Per the germline V gene, CDR1 is MDHEN and CDR2 is SYDVKM. V shed 5 bases and J 4 bases; nucleotides not matched to a gene: 14. The CDR3 loop is CASSTRSLGGGYNEQFF. CDR3 bases: TGTGCCAGCAGTACCCGCTCCCTGGGCGGGGGTTACAATGAGCAGTTCTTC.

The rearrangement uses TRBV19 and TRBJ2-1; 8 bases map to TRBD1. V was clipped by 2 bases and J by 4 bases; unmatched bases: 22. This CDR3 spans 21 amino acids. Germline CDR1 reads LNHDA; CDR2 reads SQIVND (reference sequence). The DNA for the CDR3 is TGTGCCAGTAGTATAACCCGCGACAGGGGCTTCGGGGGTGGTTGGTACAATGAGCAGTTCTTC. Translation: CASSITRDRGFGGGWYNEQFF.

V and J are TRBV18 and TRBJ2-3, with 7 bases aligning to TRBD2. Germline assignment: CDR1 KGHSH and CDR2 LQKENI. There are 15 residues in the CDR3. V lost 3 bases and J lost 3; bases outside the gene matches: 6. CDR3 nucleotides: TGTGCCAGCTCACCCGGGGGAGGGGCGACAGATACGCAGTATTTT. It encodes CASSPGGGATDTQYF. Supplemented by reference TRBV18 and TRBJ2-3, the full variable domain reads NAGVMQNPRHLVRRRGQEARLRCSPMKGHSHVYWYRQLPEEGLKFMVYLQKENIIDESGMPKERFSAEFPKEGPSILRIQQVVRGDSAAYFCASSPGGGATDTQYFGPGTRLTVL.

This clone was counted a single time. The chain employs TRBV30 and TRBJ2-7; 7 nucleotides line up with TRBD1. Germline CDR1 GTSNPN, CDR2 SVGIG (reference sequence). This CDR3 spans 15 amino acids. V dropped 0 bases and J dropped 0; count of bases not matched to a gene: 5. CDR3: CAWSVQGGASYEQYF. The CDR3 coding sequence is TGTGCCTGGAGTGTACAAGGGGGCGCCTCCTACGAGCAGTACTTC.

The chain carries TRBV5-4 and TRBJ2-3, with 13 bases fitting TRBD2. Germline V gene sequence: CDR1 SGHNT, CDR2 YYREEE (reference sequence). Trimming at V came to 5 bases and at J to 6 bases, leaving 9 bases not matched to a gene. The CDR3 length is 16 residues. The CDR3 DNA reads TGTGCCAGCAGTAAGACTAGCGGGGGGCCATCTGATACGCAGTATTTT. Amino acids: CASSKTSGGPSDTQYF.

This chain uses TRBV3-1 (or the pseudogene TRBV3-2) with TRBJ2-1; the D gene is possibly TRBD2 (6 bases). The CDR3 has 11 amino acids. V was pared by 7 bases and J by 7 bases, with 8 bases between. From germline, CDR1 is LGHDT and CDR2 YNNKEL (reference sequence). The chain's CDR3 is CASNGGNEQFF. The CDR3 DNA is TGTGCCAGCAATGGGGGGAATGAGCAGTTCTTC.

The chain couples TRBV5-6 to TRBJ1-2, with D unresolved. The V end was cut by 0 bases, the J end by 10 bases, with 16 bases between. There are 14 residues in the CDR3. Per the germline V gene, CDR1 is SGHDT and CDR2 is YYEEEE. CDR3 sequence reads: CASSLGQSFLPYTF. CDR3 DNA: TGTGCCAGCAGCTTGGGGCAGTCTTTTCTCCCCTACACCTTC.

The J gene is TRBJ2-2, the V gene TRBV19; D remains ambiguous. The CDR3 covers 16 residues. V was pared by 5 bases and J by 2 bases, with 15 bases between. Germline V lookup: CDR1 LNHDA, CDR2 SQIVND (reference sequence). This chain's CDR3 is CASSPRGTQNTGELFF. The CDR3 DNA reads as TGTGCCAGTAGTCCCCGAGGAACCCAAAACACCGGGGAGCTGTTTTTT.

The chain has TRBV5-1 and TRBJ1-2; a weak D match, TRBD1 (6 bases). The CDR3 totals 15 residues. Germline-derived CDR1 and CDR2 are SGHRS and YFSETQ. V lost 4 bases, J lost 3 bases, and 16 bases lay in between. CDR3 protein: CASSPDRPGDYGYTF. DNA of the CDR3: TGCGCCAGCAGCCCCGACAGGCCAGGGGACTATGGCTACACCTTC.

The genes are TRBV28 and TRBJ2-7, with 12 bases aligning to TRBD2. J was trimmed by 3 bases and V by 8 bases; bases with no gene match: 5. The CDR3 covers 14 residues. Per germline, CDR1 MDHEN and CDR2 SYDVKM. The CDR3 nucleotides read TGTGCCAGCGAGACTAGCGGGAGAAACTACGAGCAGTACTTC. It yields the protein CASETSGRNYEQYF.

This clone was observed a handful of times. V is TRBV5-1 and J is TRBJ2-5; maybe TRBD1 (5 bases). Germline lookup yields CDR1 SGHRS and CDR2 YFSETQ. CDR3 length equals 15 residues. The V gene lost 3 bases and the J gene lost 5 bases, with 17 bases spanning the gap. CDR3 in DNA: TGCGCCAGCAGCTCGGCCTCGAACAGGCGGGAGACCCAGTACTTC. The encoded protein is CASSSASNRRETQYF. Based on the CDR3 plus reference TRBV5-1 and TRBJ2-5, the full variable domain is KAGVTQTPRYLIKTRGQQVTLSCSPISGHRSVSWYQQTPGQGLQFLFEYFSETQRNKGNFPGRFSGRQFSNSRSEMNVSTLELGDSALYLCASSSASNRRETQYFGPGTRLLVL.

The chain joins TRBV7-9 to TRBJ1-1; D is perhaps TRBD1 (6 bases). Trimming took off 5 bases at V and 4 bases at J, with 14 bases between the two ends. Germline lookup yields CDR1 SEHNR and CDR2 FQNEAQ (reference sequence). This CDR3 is 14 amino acids long. The CDR3 loop reads CASSRDYRVTEAFF. The CDR3 DNA reads as TGTGCCAGCAGCCGAGACTACAGGGTCACTGAAGCTTTCTTT.